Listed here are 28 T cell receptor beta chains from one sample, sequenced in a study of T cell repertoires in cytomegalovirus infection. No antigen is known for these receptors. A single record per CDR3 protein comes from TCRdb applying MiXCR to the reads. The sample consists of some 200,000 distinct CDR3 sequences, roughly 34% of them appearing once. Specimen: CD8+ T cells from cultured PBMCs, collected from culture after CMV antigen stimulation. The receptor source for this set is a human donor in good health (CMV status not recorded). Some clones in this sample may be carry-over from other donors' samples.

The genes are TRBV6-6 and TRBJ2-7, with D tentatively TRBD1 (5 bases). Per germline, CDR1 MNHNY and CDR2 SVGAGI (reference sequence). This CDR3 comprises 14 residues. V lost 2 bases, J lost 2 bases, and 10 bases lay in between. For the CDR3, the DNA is TGTGCCAGCAGTTACGACAGAAAAGCCTACGAGCAGTACTTC. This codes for CASSYDRKAYEQYF.

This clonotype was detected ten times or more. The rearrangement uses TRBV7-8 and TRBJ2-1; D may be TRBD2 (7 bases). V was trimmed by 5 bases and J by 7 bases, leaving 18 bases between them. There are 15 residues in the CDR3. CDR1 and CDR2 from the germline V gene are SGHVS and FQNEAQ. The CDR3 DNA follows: TGTGCCAGCAGCCCCTGGGGGGGGGCCGCAAATGAGCAGTTCTTC. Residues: CASSPWGGAANEQFF.

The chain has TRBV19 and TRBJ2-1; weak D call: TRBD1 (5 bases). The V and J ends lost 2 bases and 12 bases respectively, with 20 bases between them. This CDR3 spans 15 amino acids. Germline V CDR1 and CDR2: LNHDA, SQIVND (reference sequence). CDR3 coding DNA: TGTGCCAGTAGTATAACTCCAGGCTCCCCCCAGGGGCAGTTCTTC. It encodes CASSITPGSPQGQFF.

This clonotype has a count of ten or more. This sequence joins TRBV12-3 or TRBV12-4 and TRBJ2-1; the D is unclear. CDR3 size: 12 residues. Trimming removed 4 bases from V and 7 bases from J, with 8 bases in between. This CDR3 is CASSWVSNEQFF. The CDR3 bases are TGTGCCAGCAGTTGGGTCTCTAATGAGCAGTTCTTC.

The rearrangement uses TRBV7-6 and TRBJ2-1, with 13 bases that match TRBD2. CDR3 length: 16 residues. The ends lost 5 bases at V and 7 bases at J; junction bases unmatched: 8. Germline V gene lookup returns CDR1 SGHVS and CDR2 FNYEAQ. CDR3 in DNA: TGTGCCAGCAGCGATCCGGGACTAGCGGGAAGGAATGAGCAGTTCTTC. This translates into CASSDPGLAGRNEQFF.

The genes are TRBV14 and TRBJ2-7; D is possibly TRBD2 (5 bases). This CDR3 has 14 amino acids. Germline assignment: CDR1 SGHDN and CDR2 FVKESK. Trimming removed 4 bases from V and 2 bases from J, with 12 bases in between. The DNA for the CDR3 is TGTGCCAGCAGCCGCCCGGAGGCGACCTACGAGCAGTACTTC. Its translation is CASSRPEATYEQYF.

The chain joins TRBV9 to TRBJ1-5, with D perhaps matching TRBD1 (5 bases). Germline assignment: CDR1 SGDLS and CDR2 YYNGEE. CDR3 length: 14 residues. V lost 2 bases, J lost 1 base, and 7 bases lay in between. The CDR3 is CASSVGDSNQPQHF. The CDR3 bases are TGTGCCAGCAGCGTCGGGGACAGCAATCAGCCCCAGCATTTT.

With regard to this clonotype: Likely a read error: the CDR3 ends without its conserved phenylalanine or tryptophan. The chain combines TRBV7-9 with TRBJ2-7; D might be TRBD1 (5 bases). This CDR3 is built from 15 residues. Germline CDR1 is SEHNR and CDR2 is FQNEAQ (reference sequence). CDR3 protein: CARSLEQVFSYEQYS. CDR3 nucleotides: TGTGCCAGAAGCTTAGAACAGGTCTTCTCCTACGAGCAGTACTCC.

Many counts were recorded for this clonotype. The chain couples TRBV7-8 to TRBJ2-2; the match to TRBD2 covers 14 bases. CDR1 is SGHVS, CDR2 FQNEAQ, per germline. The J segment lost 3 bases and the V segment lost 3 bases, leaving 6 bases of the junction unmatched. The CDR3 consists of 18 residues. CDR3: CASSFPGTSGGYTGELFF. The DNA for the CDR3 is TGTGCCAGCAGCTTTCCCGGGACTAGCGGGGGATACACCGGGGAGCTGTTTTTT.

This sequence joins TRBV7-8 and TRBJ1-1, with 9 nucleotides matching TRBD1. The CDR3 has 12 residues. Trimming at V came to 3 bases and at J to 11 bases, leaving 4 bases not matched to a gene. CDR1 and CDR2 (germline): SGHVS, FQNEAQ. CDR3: CASSFRDRDAFF. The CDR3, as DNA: TGTGCCAGCAGCTTCCGGGACAGGGATGCTTTCTTT.

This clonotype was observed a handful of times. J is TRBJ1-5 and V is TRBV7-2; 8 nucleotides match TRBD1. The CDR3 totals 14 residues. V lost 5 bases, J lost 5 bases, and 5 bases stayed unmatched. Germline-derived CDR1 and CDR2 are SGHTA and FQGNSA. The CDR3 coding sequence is TGTGCCAGCAGCCAAGGACAGGGTCATCAGCCCCAGCATTTT. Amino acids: CASSQGQGHQPQHF.

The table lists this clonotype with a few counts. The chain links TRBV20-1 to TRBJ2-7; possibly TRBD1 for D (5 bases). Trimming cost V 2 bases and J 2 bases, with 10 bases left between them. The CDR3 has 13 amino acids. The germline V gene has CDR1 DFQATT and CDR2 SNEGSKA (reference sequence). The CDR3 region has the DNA TGCAGTGCTAGACGACAGTCGGCCTACGAGCAGTACTTC. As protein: CSARRQSAYEQYF.

CDR3 region: CASSLSEGENTEAFF. DNA of the CDR3: TGTGCCAGCAGCTTGTCGGAAGGGGAGAACACTGAAGCTTTCTTT. The chain employs TRBV7-6 and TRBJ1-1, with D tentatively TRBD1 (5 bases). V was cut by 3 bases and J by 1 base, with 12 bases left in between. This CDR3 comprises 15 residues. Germline V gives CDR1 SGHVS, CDR2 FNYEAQ.

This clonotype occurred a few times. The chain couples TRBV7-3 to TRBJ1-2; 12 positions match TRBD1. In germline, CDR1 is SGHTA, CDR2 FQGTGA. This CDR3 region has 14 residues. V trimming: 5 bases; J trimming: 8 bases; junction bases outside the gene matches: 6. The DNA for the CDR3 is TGTGCCAGCAGCCCCGGGACAGGGGGCCACGGCTACACCTTC. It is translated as CASSPGTGGHGYTF.

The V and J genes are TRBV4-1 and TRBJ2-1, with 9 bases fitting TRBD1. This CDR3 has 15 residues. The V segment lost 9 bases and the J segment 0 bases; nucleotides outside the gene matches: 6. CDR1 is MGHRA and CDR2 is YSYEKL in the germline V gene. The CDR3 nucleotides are TGCGCCAGATCTACAGGGGGCCTCTCCTACAATGAGCAGTTCTTC. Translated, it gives CARSTGGLSYNEQFF.

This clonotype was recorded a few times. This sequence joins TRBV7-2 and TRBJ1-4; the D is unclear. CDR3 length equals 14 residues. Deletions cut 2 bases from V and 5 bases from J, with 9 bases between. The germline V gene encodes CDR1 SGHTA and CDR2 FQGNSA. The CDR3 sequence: CASSLNIGNEKLFF. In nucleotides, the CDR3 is TGTGCCAGCAGCTTAAACATCGGGAATGAAAAACTGTTTTTT.

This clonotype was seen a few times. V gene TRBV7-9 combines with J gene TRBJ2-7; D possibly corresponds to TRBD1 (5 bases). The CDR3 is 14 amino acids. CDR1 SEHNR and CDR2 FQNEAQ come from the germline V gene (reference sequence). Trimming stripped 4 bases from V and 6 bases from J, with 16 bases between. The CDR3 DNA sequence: TGTGCCAGCAGCTGGGAAATTGGGGCCCTCGAGCAGTACTTC. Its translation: CASSWEIGALEQYF.

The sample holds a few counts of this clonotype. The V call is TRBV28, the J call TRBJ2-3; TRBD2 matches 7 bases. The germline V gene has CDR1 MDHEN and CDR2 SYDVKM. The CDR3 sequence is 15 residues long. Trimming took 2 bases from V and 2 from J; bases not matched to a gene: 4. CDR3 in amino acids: CASSLQRDSTDTQYF. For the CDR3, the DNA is TGTGCCAGCAGTTTACAGCGGGACTCCACAGATACGCAGTATTTT.

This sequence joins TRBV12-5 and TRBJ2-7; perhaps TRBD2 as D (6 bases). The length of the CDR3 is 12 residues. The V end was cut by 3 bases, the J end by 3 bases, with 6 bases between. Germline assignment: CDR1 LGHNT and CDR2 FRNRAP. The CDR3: CASGFGGYEQYF. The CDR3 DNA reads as TGTGCTAGTGGTTTCGGGGGCTACGAGCAGTACTTC.

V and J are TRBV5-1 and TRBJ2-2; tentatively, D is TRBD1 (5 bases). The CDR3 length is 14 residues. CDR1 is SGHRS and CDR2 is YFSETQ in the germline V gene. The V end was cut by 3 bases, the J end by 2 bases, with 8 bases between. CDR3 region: CASSWTTNTGELFF. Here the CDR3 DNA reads TGCGCCAGCAGCTGGACAACCAACACCGGGGAGCTGTTTTTT. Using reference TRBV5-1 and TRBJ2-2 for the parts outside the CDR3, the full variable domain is KAGVTQTPRYLIKTRGQQVTLSCSPISGHRSVSWYQQTPGQGLQFLFEYFSETQRNKGNFPGRFSGRQFSNSRSEMNVSTLELGDSALYLCASSWTTNTGELFFGEGSRLTVL.

The DNA for the CDR3 is TGTGCCAGCAGTTTCTTTAGTAGGGATACGCAGTATTTT. Translation: CASSFFSRDTQYF. This rearrangement joins TRBV12-3 or TRBV12-4 to TRBJ2-3; D unresolved. Trimming cost V 3 bases and J 6 bases, with 10 bases left between them. CDR3 length: 13 residues.

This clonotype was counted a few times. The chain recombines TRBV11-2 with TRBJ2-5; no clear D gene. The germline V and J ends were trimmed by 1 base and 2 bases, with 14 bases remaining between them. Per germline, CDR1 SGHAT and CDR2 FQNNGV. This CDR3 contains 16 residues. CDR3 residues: CASSLGPRSRQETQYF. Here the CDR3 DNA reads TGTGCCAGCAGCTTAGGTCCGCGGTCCAGACAAGAGACCCAGTACTTC.

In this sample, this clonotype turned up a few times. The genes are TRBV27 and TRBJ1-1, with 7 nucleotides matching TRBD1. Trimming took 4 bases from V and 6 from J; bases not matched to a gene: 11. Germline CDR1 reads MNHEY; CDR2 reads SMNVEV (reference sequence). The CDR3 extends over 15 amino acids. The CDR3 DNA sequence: TGTGCCAGCAGTTCTAGGCGACAGGGCGTCGCTGAAGCTTTCTTT. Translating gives CASSSRRQGVAEAFF.

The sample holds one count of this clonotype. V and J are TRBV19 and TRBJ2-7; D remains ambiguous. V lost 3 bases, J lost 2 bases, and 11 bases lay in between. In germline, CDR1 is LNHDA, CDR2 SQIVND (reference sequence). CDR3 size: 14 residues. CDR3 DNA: TGTGCCAGTAGTATGGAAAGACGGCCCTACGAGCAGTACTTC. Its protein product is CASSMERRPYEQYF.

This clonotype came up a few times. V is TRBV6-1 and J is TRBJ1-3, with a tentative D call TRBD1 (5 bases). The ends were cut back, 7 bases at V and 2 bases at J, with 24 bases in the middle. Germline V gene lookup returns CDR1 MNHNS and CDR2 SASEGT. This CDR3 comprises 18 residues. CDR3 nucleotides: TGTGCCAGCATCCCCAGGAGGGGCCTCGGCGATCCTGGAAACACCATATATTTT. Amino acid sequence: CASIPRRGLGDPGNTIYF.

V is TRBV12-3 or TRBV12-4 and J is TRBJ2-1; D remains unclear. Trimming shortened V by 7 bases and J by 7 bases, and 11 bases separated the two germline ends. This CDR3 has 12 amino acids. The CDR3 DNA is TGTGCCAGCATCGGACCCAAAAATGAGCAGTTCTTC. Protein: CASIGPKNEQFF.

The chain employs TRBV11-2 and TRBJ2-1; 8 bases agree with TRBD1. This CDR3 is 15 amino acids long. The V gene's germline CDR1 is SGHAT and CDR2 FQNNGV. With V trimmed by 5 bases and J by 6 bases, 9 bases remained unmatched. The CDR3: CASSPGTGDGNEQFF. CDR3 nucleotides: TGTGCCAGCAGCCCCGGGACAGGAGATGGCAATGAGCAGTTCTTC. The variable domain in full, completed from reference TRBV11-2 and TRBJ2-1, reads EAGVAQSPRYKIIEKRQSVAFWCNPISGHATLYWYQQILGQGPKLLIQFQNNGVVDDSQLPKDRFSAERLKGVDSTLKIQPAKLEDSAVYLCASSPGTGDGNEQFFGPGTRLTVL.

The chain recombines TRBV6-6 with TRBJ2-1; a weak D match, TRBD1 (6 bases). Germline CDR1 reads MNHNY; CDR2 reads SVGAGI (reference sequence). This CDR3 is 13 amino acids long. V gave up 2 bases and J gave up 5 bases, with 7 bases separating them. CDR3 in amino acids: CASSYRTDNEQFF. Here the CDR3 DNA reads TGTGCCAGCAGTTACCGGACAGACAATGAGCAGTTCTTC.